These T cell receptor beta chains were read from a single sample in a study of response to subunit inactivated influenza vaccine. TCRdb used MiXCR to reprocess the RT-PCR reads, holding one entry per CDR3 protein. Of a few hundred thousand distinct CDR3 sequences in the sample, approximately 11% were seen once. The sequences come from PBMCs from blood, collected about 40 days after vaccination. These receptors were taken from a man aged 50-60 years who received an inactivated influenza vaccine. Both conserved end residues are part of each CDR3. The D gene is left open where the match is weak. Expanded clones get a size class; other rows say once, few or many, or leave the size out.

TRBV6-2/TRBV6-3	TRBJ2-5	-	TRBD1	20	TGTGCCAGCATAGACCCTAACTGGGCCTCCGGGACAGGGACCGTTGAGACCCAGTACTTC	CASIDPNWASGTGTVETQYF
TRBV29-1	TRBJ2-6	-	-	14	TGCAGCGTTGGAGACTTGATTGGGGCCAACGTCCTGACTTTC	CSVGDLIGANVLTF
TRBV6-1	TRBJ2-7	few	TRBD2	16	TGTGCCAGCAGCCTATCTTCTAGCGGGACTCCCTACGAGCAGTACTTC	CASSLSSSGTPYEQYF
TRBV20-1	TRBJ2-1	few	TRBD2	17	TGCAGTGCTAGAGGCAACCGGGGGGACTACTCCTACAATGAGCAGTTCTTC	CSARGNRGDYSYNEQFF
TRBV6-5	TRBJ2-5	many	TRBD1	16	TGTGCCAGCAGTTACTCCGGGACAGGGGGTTATGAGACCCAGTACTTC	CASSYSGTGGYETQYF
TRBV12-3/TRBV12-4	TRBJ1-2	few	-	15	TGTGCCAGCAGTTTAGCTGGCATAGCTAACTATGGCTACACCTTC	CASSLAGIANYGYTF
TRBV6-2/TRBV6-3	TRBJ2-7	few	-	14	TGTGCCAGCACTCGTGGGGGGAGAACCTACGAGCAGTACTTC	CASTRGGRTYEQYF
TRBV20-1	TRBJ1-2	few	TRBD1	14	TGCAGTGCCAGGGGGGAGAGGGTTAACTATGGCTACACCTTC	CSARGERVNYGYTF
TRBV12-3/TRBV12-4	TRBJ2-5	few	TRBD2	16	TGTGCCAGCAGTTCCAGACTAGCGGGGGGGCGGGAGACCCAGTACTTC	CASSSRLAGGRETQYF
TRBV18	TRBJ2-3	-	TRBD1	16	TGTGCCAGCTCACCCGTAACCGGGACAGGGACAGATACGCAGTATTTT	CASSPVTGTGTDTQYF
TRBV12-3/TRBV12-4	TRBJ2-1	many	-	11	TGTGCCACCCAAGGGATTGGTGAGCAGTTCTTC	CATQGIGEQFF
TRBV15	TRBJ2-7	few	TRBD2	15	TGTGCCACCAGTGTGGCGGGGGATATCTCCTACGAGCAGTACTTC	CATSVAGDISYEQYF
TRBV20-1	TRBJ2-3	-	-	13	TGCAGTGCTAGAGCTATGGATTCCCCTGCGCAGTATTTT	CSARAMDSPAQYF
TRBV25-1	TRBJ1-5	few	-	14	TGTGCCAGCAGTGTCGTCGGGGGGACCCCGGCCCAGCATTTT	CASSVVGGTPAQHF
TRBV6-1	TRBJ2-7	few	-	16	TGTGCCAGCACCCCCCGGGGGACGGCAAGCTCCTACGAGCAGTACTTC	CASTPRGTASSYEQYF
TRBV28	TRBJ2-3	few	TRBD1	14	TGTGCCAGCAGTGGGACAGGGGGCTTGAATACGCAGTATTTT	CASSGTGGLNTQYF
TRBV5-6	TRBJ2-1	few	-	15	TGTGCCAGCAGACCGGGACGGAGGCTTTACAATGAGCAGTTCTTC	CASRPGRRLYNEQFF
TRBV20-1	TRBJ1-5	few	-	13	TGCAGTGCTAGTTACAGTCTCAATCAGCCCCAGCATTTT	CSASYSLNQPQHF
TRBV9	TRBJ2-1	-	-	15	TGTGCCAGCAGCGAGCCGTCAGGGGTGCAGAATGAGCAGTTCTTC	CASSEPSGVQNEQFF
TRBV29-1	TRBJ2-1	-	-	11	TGCAGCGCCCAGTACTACAATGAGCAGTTCTTC	CSAQYYNEQFF
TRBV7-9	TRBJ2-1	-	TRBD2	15	TGTGCCAGCAGCCCCGGGACTAGCGAGCACAATGAGCAGTTCTTC	CASSPGTSEHNEQFF
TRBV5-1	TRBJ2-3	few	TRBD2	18	TGCGCCAGCAGCTTGGCCGTGACTAGCGGGGTAGTAACAGATACGCAGTATTTT	CASSLAVTSGVVTDTQYF
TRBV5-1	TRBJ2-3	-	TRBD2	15	TGCGCCAGCAGACTAGCGGGGGGGCCCCCAGATACGCACTATTTT	CASRLAGGPPDTHYF
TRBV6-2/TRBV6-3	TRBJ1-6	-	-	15	TGTGCCAGCAGTTACTCGTCCAGTTATAATTCACCCCTCCACTTT	CASSYSSSYNSPLHF
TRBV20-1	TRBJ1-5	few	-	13	TGCAGTGCTAGGGGGGCAGGCAATCAGCCCCAGCATTTT	CSARGAGNQPQHF
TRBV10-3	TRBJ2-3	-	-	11	TGTGCCATCAGGAACACAGATACGCAGTATTTT	CAIRNTDTQYF